This entry describes one TCR beta chain. As yet, its antigen is unknown. This record belongs to a study of CD4+ T cells in melanoma. V dropped 4 bases and J dropped 6 bases, with 16 bases sitting between them. The CDR3 is made up of 14 amino acids. CDR1 and CDR2 from the germline V gene are SGHTA and FQGNSA. The study's findings and limits: In melanoma, neoantigen-specific CD4+ T cells reportedly differed in differentiation state. CD8+ T cell, macrophage and B cell function reportedly correlated with neoantigen-specific CD4+ T cells.

Clones were sequenced by immunoSEQ multiplex PCR, and TCRdb holds only the in-frame ones, with some missing. The sample has fewer than 150,000 clones; 92% are singletons. V gene TRBV7-2 combines with J gene TRBJ2-7; D is unclear. This clonotype was sampled from a human donor with melanoma. The CDR3 DNA sequence: TGTGCCAGCAGCTCTCCAGGTCGCTCGGGCGAGCAGTACTTC. Amino acid sequence: CASSSPGRSGEQYF.